Below, 25 T cell receptor beta chains from the same sample are listed, as sequenced in a study of blood T cell repertoires in COVID-19. Profiling relied on immunoSEQ multiplex PCR, and the TCRdb table lists in-frame clones only, not all of them. The table has 130,000 to 150,000 clones, 80% to 90% seen once. The sequenced sample was peripheral blood. Receptors were obtained from a woman aged 55-70 years with COVID-19, enrolled during active disease.

The chain is built from TRBV11-2 and TRBJ2-3; 9 nucleotides match TRBD1. This CDR3 is built from 15 residues. The V gene end was trimmed by 1 base and the J gene end by 7 bases; junction bases not matched to a gene: 6. CDR1 is SGHAT and CDR2 is FQNNGV in the germline V gene. The CDR3 loop reads CASSLGGTGRNTQYF. CDR3 bases: TGTGCCAGCAGCTTAGGGGGGACAGGGAGGAATACGCAGTATTTT.

This clone was seen a handful of times. The rearrangement links TRBV3-1 (or the pseudogene TRBV3-2) to TRBJ2-2, with D possibly matching TRBD2 (6 bases). V lost 6 bases to trimming and J lost 4 bases, with 9 bases between them. This CDR3 is 13 amino acids long. CDR1 LGHDT and CDR2 YNNKEL come from the germline V gene (reference sequence). The CDR3 spells CASRWGGTGELFF. The CDR3 DNA follows: TGTGCCAGCAGGTGGGGAGGCACCGGGGAGCTGTTTTTT.

The CDR3: CASSVADGGETQYF. The CDR3, as DNA: TGTGCCAGCAGCGTAGCTGACGGGGGGGAGACCCAGTACTTC. The chain uses TRBV9 and TRBJ2-5; 7 bases match TRBD2. The CDR3 loop spans 14 amino acids. Germline values: CDR1 SGDLS, CDR2 YYNGEE. Unmatched junction bases numbered 4, after V lost 0 bases and J lost 5 bases.

This clone appeared a single time. The chain carries TRBV19 and TRBJ1-2; 7 bases line up with TRBD1. CDR1 is LNHDA, CDR2 SQIVND, per germline (reference sequence). The junction had 10 bases not matched to a gene; V was cut back by 6 bases and J by 3 bases. CDR3 length equals 15 residues. In DNA form, the CDR3 reads TGTGCCAGTAGATTGGTACGGGACAGTTACTATGGCTACACCTTC. Translated: CASRLVRDSYYGYTF.

On this clone itself: An end of the junction does not agree with germline; a read error may underlie this. The CDR3 sequence: CASRLGQADTEAFF. Here the CDR3 DNA reads TGCGCCAGCAGGTTGGGACAGGCTGACACTGAAGCTTTCTTT. This chain links TRBV5-1 with TRBJ1-1; 8 bases are a match to TRBD1. Germline V gives CDR1 SGHRS, CDR2 YFSETQ. This CDR3 is built from 14 residues.

The genes are TRBV6-6 and TRBJ2-7; 8 nucleotides match TRBD1. The germline gives CDR1 MNHNY, CDR2 SVGAGI (reference sequence). This CDR3 contains 14 residues. V dropped 5 bases and J dropped 4; count of bases not matched to a gene: 7. The CDR3 loop reads CASSNDRGNYEQYF. The CDR3, as DNA: TGTGCCAGCAGTAACGACAGGGGTAATTACGAGCAGTACTTC.

The V and J genes are TRBV19 and TRBJ2-5; tentatively, D is TRBD2 (5 bases). The germline CDR1 and CDR2 sequences are LNHDA and SQIVND (reference sequence). V was trimmed by 6 bases and J by 5 bases, leaving 16 bases between them. The CDR3 covers 14 residues. CDR3 nucleotide sequence: TGTGCCAGTAGCTTAGGACCAGCGGCCGAGACCCAGTACTTC. Its protein is CASSLGPAAETQYF.

The V call is TRBV5-1, the J call TRBJ2-2; D unclear. This CDR3 has 14 residues. Trimming removed 0 bases at V and 1 base at J, with 4 bases between. Per germline, CDR1 SGHRS and CDR2 YFSETQ. Here the CDR3 DNA reads TGCGCCAGCAGCTTGGGGCAGAACACCGGGGAGCTGTTTTTT. Protein product: CASSLGQNTGELFF.

This chain connects TRBV27 to TRBJ2-7, with D tentatively TRBD1 (5 bases). V was cut by 3 bases and J by 4 bases, with 13 bases left in between. Germline CDR1 reads MNHEY; CDR2 reads SMNVEV (reference sequence). There are 14 residues in the CDR3. The CDR3 coding sequence is TGTGCCAGCAGTTTGGTCAGGGCAGGATACGAGCAGTACTTC. This codes for CASSLVRAGYEQYF.

The chain joins TRBV3-1 (or the pseudogene TRBV3-2) to TRBJ1-2, with TRBD1 identical over 7 bases. The V gene's germline CDR1 is LGHDT and CDR2 YNNKEL (reference sequence). The CDR3 contains 14 residues. Trimming took 5 bases from V and 7 from J; bases not matched to a gene: 10. The CDR3 protein is CASSEKGGEVGYTF. CDR3 coding DNA: TGTGCCAGCAGCGAGAAAGGGGGCGAGGTTGGCTACACCTTC.

The J gene is TRBJ2-6, the V gene TRBV9; D remains ambiguous. Germline CDR1 is SGDLS and CDR2 is YYNGEE. The CDR3 loop spans 19 amino acids. V was clipped by 1 base and J by 1 base, with 18 bases between them. The CDR3 nucleotides are TGTGCCAGCAGCGTAAGTGAACAGACCCAGTTATCTGGGGCCAACGTCCTGACTTTC. Translating gives CASSVSEQTQLSGANVLTF.

The chain links TRBV5-1 to TRBJ1-1; the D is unclear. The CDR3 runs 13 residues. CDR1 is SGHRS and CDR2 is YFSETQ in the germline V gene. The V end lost 3 bases, the J end lost 0 bases, and 6 bases lay between the germline ends. The CDR3 nucleotides are TGCGCCAGCAGCTACACGTTGAACACTGAAGCTTTCTTT. It encodes CASSYTLNTEAFF.

V usage is TRBV4-1 and J usage is TRBJ2-5; 7 bases are shared with TRBD2. The CDR3 spans 15 residues. Unmatched junction bases numbered 6, after V lost 3 bases and J lost 2 bases. CDR1 and CDR2 from the germline V gene are MGHRA and YSYEKL. The CDR3 sequence: CASSHASGDQETQYF. In DNA, the CDR3 is TGCGCCAGCAGCCATGCCAGCGGGGATCAAGAGACCCAGTACTTC.

This sequence joins TRBV7-9 and TRBJ1-4; unclear D gene. V lost 4 bases, J lost 0 bases, and 12 bases lay in between. There are 16 residues in the CDR3. The germline CDR1 and CDR2 sequences are SEHNR and FQNEAQ (reference sequence). In DNA form, the CDR3 reads TGTGCCAGCAGCTCCCCGGTCCGTGCAACTAATGAAAAACTGTTTTTT. Its translation is CASSSPVRATNEKLFF. Supplemented by reference TRBV7-9 and TRBJ1-4, the full variable domain reads DTGVSQNPRHKITKRGQNVTFRCDPISEHNRLYWYRQTLGQGPEFLTYFQNEAQLEKSRLLSDRFSAERPKGSFSTLEIQRTEQGDSAMYLCASSSPVRATNEKLFFGSGTQLSVL.

This chain connects TRBV7-9 to TRBJ1-5, with TRBD1 matching 11 bases. The V gene end was trimmed by 4 bases and the J gene end by 6 bases; junction bases not matched to a gene: 2. There are 14 residues in the CDR3. CDR1 is SEHNR, CDR2 FQNEAQ, per germline (reference sequence). DNA of the CDR3: TGTGCCAGCAGCTGGGACAGGGGGATTCAGCCCCAGCATTTT. It is translated as CASSWDRGIQPQHF. The full variable domain, rest sourced from reference TRBV7-9 and TRBJ1-5, is DTGVSQNPRHKITKRGQNVTFRCDPISEHNRLYWYRQTLGQGPEFLTYFQNEAQLEKSRLLSDRFSAERPKGSFSTLEIQRTEQGDSAMYLCASSWDRGIQPQHFGDGTRLSIL.

The chain combines TRBV11-2 with TRBJ1-1; D possibly corresponds to TRBD1 (6 bases). The V end was cut by 3 bases, the J end by 0 bases, with 8 bases between. The CDR3 runs to 14 residues. CDR1 is SGHAT and CDR2 is FQNNGV in the germline V gene. DNA for the CDR3: TGTGCCAGCAGCTTTCAGGGGCTGAACACTGAAGCTTTCTTT. Amino acids: CASSFQGLNTEAFF.

The chain recombines TRBV7-2 with TRBJ1-5; D remains ambiguous. Germline CDR1 SGHTA, CDR2 FQGNSA. The V gene lost 5 bases and the J gene lost 7 bases, with 12 bases spanning the gap. The CDR3 loop spans 13 amino acids. The CDR3 spells CASSPQADQPQHF. CDR3 coding DNA: TGTGCCAGCAGCCCCCAAGCGGACCAGCCCCAGCATTTT. Complete variable domain (other parts from reference TRBV7-2 and TRBJ1-5): GAGVSQSPSNKVTEKGKDVELRCDPISGHTALYWYRQSLGQGLEFLIYFQGNSAPDKSGLPSDRFSAERTGGSVSTLTIQRTQQEDSAVYLCASSPQADQPQHFGDGTRLSIL.

This clone turned up a few times. The sample has other DNA sequences that encode this CDR3 too. V gene TRBV6-1 combines with J gene TRBJ2-3; D possibly corresponds to TRBD2 (5 bases). CDR1 and CDR2 from the germline V gene are MNHNS and SASEGT. This CDR3 contains 15 residues. The V gene lost 1 base and the J gene lost 0 bases, with 8 bases spanning the gap. CDR3 residues: CASSEVSGSTDTQYF. The CDR3 nucleotides are TGTGCCAGCAGTGAAGTTTCGGGGAGCACAGATACGCAGTATTTT.

V and J are TRBV4-1 and TRBJ2-5; perhaps TRBD1 as D (5 bases). Per germline, CDR1 MGHRA and CDR2 YSYEKL. Trimming shortened V by 6 bases and J by 0 bases, and 17 bases separated the two germline ends. The CDR3 totals 16 residues. The CDR3: CASRKHHRQYQETQYF. The CDR3 nucleotides are TGCGCCAGCAGAAAACACCACAGACAGTACCAAGAGACCCAGTACTTC.

DNA of the CDR3: TGTGCCACCCGAGGGAGCGGGGGGGGATACAATGAGCAGTTCTTC. Amino acids: CATRGSGGGYNEQFF. The chain carries TRBV7-9 and TRBJ2-1; 10 bases match TRBD2. The CDR3 is 15 residues long. Germline trimming cut 10 bases from V and 4 bases from J; bases unmatched to any gene: 10. CDR1 and CDR2 (germline): SEHNR, FQNEAQ (reference sequence). Combining the CDR3 with reference TRBV7-9 and TRBJ2-1 gives the whole variable domain DTGVSQNPRHKITKRGQNVTFRCDPISEHNRLYWYRQTLGQGPEFLTYFQNEAQLEKSRLLSDRFSAERPKGSFSTLEIQRTEQGDSAMYLCATRGSGGGYNEQFFGPGTRLTVL.

This chain connects TRBV5-1 to TRBJ1-2; TRBD1 might be the D (6 bases). This CDR3 has 14 amino acids. The germline V gene encodes CDR1 SGHRS and CDR2 YFSETQ. V gave up 5 bases and J gave up 0 bases, with 11 bases separating them. CDR3 in amino acids: CASRTGNSNYGYTF. CDR3 coding DNA: TGCGCCAGCAGAACAGGGAATTCTAACTATGGCTACACCTTC.

V gene TRBV27 combines with J gene TRBJ1-5; D may be TRBD1 (5 bases). V was trimmed by 1 base and J by 0 bases, leaving 16 bases between them. Germline V lookup: CDR1 MNHEY, CDR2 SMNVEV (reference sequence). The CDR3 has 18 residues. The CDR3 DNA sequence: TGTGCCAGCAGTTTATGGGGGGGTCAGAGAGATAGCAATCAGCCCCAGCATTTT. It specifies CASSLWGGQRDSNQPQHF.

V usage is TRBV14 and J usage is TRBJ2-5; TRBD1 might be the D (6 bases). This CDR3 comprises 15 residues. Trimming took off 4 bases at V and 2 bases at J, with 14 bases between the two ends. Germline lookup yields CDR1 SGHDN and CDR2 FVKESK. CDR3 sequence: CASSPQQGLQETQYF. The DNA of the CDR3 is TGTGCCAGCAGCCCCCAACAGGGCCTTCAAGAGACCCAGTACTTC.

The V gene is TRBV4-3, the J gene TRBJ2-2; possibly TRBD1 for D (5 bases). Germline CDR1 is LGHNA and CDR2 is YSLEER. This CDR3 has 15 amino acids. Trimming pared 0 bases from V and 5 bases from J, leaving 10 bases between. The CDR3 loop is CASSQETGITGELFF. The CDR3, as DNA: TGCGCCAGCAGCCAAGAAACAGGAATAACCGGGGAGCTGTTTTTT.

The chain carries TRBV6-1 and TRBJ1-6; perhaps TRBD1 as D (6 bases). Deletions cut 1 base from V and 8 bases from J, with 12 bases between. Germline V gene data show CDR1 as MNHNS and CDR2 as SASEGT. CDR3 size: 15 residues. The CDR3 sequence: CASSEVSGGDSPLHF. Written as DNA, the CDR3 is TGTGCCAGCAGTGAAGTGTCTGGGGGCGATTCACCCCTCCACTTT.